This T cell receptor (beta chain) was identified in a study of blood T cell repertoires in COVID-19. The V and J ends lost 5 bases and 1 base respectively, with 8 bases between them. Germline V CDR1 and CDR2: MRHNA, SNTAGT. The CDR3 loop spans 14 amino acids. How the authors handled the data: Amplified reference gene primers provided the basis for estimating nucleated cell counts. Libraries were prepared by immunoSEQ multiplex PCR; TCRdb keeps only in-frame clonotypes and omits some of them. The V and J calls and clone size come from that table; D and trimming were worked out from the DNA. The table records over 100,000 clones, 85% of them present only once.

The sequenced sample was peripheral blood. The sequence came from a man aged 80 or over with acute or convalescent COVID-19. The genes are TRBV6-4 and TRBJ2-2, with D perhaps TRBD1 (5 bases). The CDR3 bases are TGTGCCAGCAGTTCCAGGGAGAACACCGGGGAGCTGTTTTTT. Translated, it gives CASSSRENTGELFF.